This TCR beta chain was found in a study of response to subunit inactivated influenza vaccine. From the RT-PCR reads, TCRdb called clonotypes with MiXCR, one entry per CDR3 protein. This sample has approximately 700,000 distinct CDR3 sequences, with about 15% found just once. This CDR3 comprises 13 residues. Germline V CDR1 and CDR2: MDHEN, SYDVKM. Deletions cut 5 bases from V and 4 bases from J, with 12 bases between. Whole-study results and caveats: Few new T cells, the authors suggested, are recruited by each seasonal influenza vaccination.

This clonotype was observed a handful of times. Its antigen is still unknown. The source was PBMCs from blood, collected 11 to 12 days after vaccination. The chain is built from TRBV28 and TRBJ2-7; a weak D match, TRBD1 (6 bases). This receptor was taken from a man aged 50 or older who received an inactivated influenza vaccine. The CDR3 DNA is TGTGCCAGCAGTGGGGGCCCGATTTACGAGCAGTACTTC. It encodes CASSGGPIYEQYF.